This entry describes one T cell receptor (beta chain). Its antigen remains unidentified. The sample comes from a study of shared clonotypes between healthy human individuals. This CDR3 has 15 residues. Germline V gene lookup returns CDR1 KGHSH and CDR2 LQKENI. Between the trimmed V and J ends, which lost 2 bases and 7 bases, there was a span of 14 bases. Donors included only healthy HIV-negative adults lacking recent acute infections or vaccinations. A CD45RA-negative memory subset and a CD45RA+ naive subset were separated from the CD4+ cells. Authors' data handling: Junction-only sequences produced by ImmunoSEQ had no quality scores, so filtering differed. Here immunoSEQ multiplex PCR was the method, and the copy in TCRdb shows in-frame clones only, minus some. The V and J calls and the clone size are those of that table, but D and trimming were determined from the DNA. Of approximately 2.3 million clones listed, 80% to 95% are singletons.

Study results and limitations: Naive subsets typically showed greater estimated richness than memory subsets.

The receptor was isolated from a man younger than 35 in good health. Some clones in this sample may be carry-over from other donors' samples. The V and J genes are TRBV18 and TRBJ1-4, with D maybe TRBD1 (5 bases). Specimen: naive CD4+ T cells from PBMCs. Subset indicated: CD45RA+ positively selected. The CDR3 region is CASSPVTAGSEKLFF. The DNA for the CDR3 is TGTGCCAGCTCACCAGTGACAGCCGGTAGTGAAAAACTGTTTTTT.